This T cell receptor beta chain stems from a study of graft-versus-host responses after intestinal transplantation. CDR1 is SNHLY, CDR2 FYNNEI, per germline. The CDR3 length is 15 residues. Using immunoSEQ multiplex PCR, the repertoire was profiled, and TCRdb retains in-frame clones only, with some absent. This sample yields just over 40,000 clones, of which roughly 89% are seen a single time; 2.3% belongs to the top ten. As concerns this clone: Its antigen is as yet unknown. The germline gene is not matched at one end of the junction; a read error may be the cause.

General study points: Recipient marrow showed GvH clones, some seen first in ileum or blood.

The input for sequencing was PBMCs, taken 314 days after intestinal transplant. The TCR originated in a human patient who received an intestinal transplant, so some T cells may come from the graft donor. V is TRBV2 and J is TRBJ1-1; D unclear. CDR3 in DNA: TGTGCCAGCAGTGAGGTTGAGCAAGCGAACACTAAAGCTTTCTTT. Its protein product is CASSEVEQANTKAFF.